Ten or more counts support the clone carrying this T cell receptor beta chain. This specimen belongs to a study of metastatic and nonmetastatic thyroid tumors. Treatment of any kind had been given to no patient before thyroid surgery. Through MiXCR, TCRdb re-clonotyped the PCR reads. The data contain around 40,000 clones, roughly 25% of them seen just once; the ten biggest clones take up nearly 10%. V was shortened by 4 bases and J by 2 bases, with 27 bases between the two germline ends. The CDR3 is 19 amino acids. Germline V lookup: CDR1 SQVTM, CDR2 ANQGSEA. The V call is TRBV29-1, the J call TRBJ2-1; unclear D gene. Material for sequencing was blood. This TCR came from a female donor with papillary thyroid cancer or a benign thyroid nodule (not recorded which). Some clones in this sample may be carry-over from other donors' samples. This CDR3 reads CSVGSPIYLGIYAYNEQFF. CDR3 nucleotides: TGCAGCGTTGGGTCCCCAATTTATTTAGGCATATACGCCTACAATGAGCAGTTCTTC.